The present TCR beta chain was sequenced within a study of blood T cells in healthy people across ages. General study results and limits: Possibly confounding the expanded clonotype changes was the fact that donor CMV status was unknown. Relative to aged donors, long-lived donors carried more naive CD4+ cells and displayed higher diversity. The fall in TCR beta diversity per million T cells was roughly linear with age.

Through a sample-barcoded 5' primer and a J-beta primer mix, a second PCR was run for 7 to 11 cycles. TCRdb analysed the 5' RACE reads with MiXCR anew, one entry per CDR3 protein. The table records roughly 800,000 distinct CDR3 sequences, 55% to 75% of them present only once. Worth noting for this clonotype: The antigen is undetermined.

V gave up 7 bases and J gave up 7 bases, with 19 bases separating them. The CDR3 is made up of 14 amino acids. In germline, CDR1 is SEHNR, CDR2 FQNEAQ (reference sequence). The chain recombines TRBV7-9 with TRBJ2-5, with D perhaps matching TRBD1 (6 bases). The sample was blood. The receptor was derived from a man aged 25-40 years in good health. This CDR3 reads CASTNPQGRGTQYF. The CDR3 bases are TGTGCCAGCACCAACCCCCAGGGCAGGGGGACCCAGTACTTC.